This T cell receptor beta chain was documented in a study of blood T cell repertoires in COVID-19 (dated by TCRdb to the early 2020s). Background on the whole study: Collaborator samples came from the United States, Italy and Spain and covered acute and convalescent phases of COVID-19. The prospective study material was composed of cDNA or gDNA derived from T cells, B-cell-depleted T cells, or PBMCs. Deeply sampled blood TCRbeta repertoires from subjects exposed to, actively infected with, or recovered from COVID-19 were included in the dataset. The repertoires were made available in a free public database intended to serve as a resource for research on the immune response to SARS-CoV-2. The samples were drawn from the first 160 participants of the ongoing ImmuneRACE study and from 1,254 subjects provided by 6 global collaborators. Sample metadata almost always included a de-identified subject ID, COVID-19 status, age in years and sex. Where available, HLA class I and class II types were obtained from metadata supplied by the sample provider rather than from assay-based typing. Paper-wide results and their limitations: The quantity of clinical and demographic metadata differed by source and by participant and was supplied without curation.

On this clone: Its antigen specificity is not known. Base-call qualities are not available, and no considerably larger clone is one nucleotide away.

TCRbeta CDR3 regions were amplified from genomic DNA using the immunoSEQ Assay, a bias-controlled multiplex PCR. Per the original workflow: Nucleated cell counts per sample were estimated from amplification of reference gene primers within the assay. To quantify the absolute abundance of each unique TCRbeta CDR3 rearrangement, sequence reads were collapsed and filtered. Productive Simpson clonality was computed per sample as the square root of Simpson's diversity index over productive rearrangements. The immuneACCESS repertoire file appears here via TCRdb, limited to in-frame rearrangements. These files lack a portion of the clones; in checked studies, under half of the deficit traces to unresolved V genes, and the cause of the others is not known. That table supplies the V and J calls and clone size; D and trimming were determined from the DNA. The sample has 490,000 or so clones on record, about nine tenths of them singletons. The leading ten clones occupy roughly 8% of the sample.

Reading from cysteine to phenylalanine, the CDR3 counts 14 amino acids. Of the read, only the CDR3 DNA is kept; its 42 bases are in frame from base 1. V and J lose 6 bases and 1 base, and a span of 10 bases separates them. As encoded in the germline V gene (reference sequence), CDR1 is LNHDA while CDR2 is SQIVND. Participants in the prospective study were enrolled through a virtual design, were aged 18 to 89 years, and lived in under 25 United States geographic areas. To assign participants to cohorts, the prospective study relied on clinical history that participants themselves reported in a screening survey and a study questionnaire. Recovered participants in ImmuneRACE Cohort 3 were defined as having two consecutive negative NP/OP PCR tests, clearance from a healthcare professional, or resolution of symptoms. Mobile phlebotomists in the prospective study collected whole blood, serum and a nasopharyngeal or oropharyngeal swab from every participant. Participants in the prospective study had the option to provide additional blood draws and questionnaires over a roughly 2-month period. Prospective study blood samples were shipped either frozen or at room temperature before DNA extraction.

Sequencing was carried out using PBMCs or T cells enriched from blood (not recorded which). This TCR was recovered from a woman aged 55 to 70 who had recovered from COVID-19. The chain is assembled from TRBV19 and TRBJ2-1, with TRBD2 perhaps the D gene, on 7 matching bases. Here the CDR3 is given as CASRAGTSYNEQFF. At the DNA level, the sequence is TGTGCCAGTAGAGCGGGGACATCCTACAATGAGCAGTTCTTC. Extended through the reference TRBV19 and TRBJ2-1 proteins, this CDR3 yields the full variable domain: DGGITQSPKYLFRKEGQNVTLSCEQNLNHDAMYWYRQDPGQGLRLIYYSQIVNDFQKGDIAEGYSVSREKKESFPLTVTSAQKNPTAFYLCASRAGTSYNEQFFGPGTRLTVL.